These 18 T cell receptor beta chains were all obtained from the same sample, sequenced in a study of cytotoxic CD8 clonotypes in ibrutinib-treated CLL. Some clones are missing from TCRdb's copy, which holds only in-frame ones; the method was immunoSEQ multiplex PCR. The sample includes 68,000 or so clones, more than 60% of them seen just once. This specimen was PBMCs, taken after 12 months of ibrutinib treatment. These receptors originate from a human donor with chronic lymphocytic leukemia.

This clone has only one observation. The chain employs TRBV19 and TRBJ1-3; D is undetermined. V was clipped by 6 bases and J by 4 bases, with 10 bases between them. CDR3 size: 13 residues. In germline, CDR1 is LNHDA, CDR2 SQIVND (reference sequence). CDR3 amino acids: CASRSRQGNTIYF. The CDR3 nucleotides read TGTGCCAGTAGGTCTCGACAAGGAAACACCATATATTTT.

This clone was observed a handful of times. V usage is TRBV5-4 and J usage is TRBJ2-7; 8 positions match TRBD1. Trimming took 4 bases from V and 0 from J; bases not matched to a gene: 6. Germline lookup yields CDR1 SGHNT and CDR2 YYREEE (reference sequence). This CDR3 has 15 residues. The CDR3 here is CASSPDRASSYEQYF. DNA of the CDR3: TGTGCCAGCAGCCCGGACAGGGCGAGCTCCTACGAGCAGTACTTC.

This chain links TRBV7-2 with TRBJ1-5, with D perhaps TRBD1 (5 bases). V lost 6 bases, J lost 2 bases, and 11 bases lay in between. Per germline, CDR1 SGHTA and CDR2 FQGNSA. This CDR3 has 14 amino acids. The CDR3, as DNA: TGTGCCAGCAGTATACGGGACGGCAATCAGCCCCAGCATTTT. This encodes CASSIRDGNQPQHF.

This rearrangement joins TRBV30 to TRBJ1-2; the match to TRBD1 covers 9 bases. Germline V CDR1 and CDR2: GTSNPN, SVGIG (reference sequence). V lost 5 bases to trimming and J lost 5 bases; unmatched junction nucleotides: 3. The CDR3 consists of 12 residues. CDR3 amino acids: CAWGTGRYGYTF. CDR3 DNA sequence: TGTGCCTGGGGGACAGGGAGGTATGGCTACACCTTC. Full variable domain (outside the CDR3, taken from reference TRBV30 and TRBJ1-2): SQTIHQWPATLVQPVGSPLSLECTVEGTSNPNLYWYRQAAGRGLQLLFYSVGIGQISSEVPQNLSASRPQDRQFILSSKKLLLSDSGFYLCAWGTGRYGYTFGSGTRLTVV.

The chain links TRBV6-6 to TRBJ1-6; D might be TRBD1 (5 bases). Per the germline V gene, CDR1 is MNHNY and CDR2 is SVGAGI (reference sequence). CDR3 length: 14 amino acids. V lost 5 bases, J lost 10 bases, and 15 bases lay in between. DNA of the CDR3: TGTGCCAGCAGTCCGCTCAGGGTAGAGTCACCCCTCCACTTT. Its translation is CASSPLRVESPLHF.

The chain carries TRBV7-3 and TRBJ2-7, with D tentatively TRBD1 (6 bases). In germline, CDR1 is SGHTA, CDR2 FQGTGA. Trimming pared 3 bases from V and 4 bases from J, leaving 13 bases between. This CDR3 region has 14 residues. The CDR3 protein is CASSFSGAGYEQYF. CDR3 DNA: TGTGCCAGCAGCTTTTCAGGGGCCGGTTACGAGCAGTACTTC.

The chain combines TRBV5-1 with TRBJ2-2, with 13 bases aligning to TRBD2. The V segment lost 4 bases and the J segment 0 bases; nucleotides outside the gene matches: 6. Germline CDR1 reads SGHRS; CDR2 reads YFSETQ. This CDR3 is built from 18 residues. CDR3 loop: CASSPRTSGGANTGELFF. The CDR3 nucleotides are TGCGCCAGCAGCCCACGGACTAGCGGGGGCGCGAACACCGGGGAGCTGTTTTTT.

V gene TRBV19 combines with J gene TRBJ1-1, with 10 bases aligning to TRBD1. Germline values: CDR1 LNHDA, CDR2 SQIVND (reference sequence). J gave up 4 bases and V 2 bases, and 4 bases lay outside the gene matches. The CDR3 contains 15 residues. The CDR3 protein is CASSIRTGGLTEAFF. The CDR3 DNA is TGTGCCAGTAGTATAAGGACAGGGGGTCTCACTGAAGCTTTCTTT.

In DNA, the CDR3 is TGTGCCAGCAGTTCCTTGAGTGGCTACACCTTC. Translating it yields CASSSLSGYTF. The chain uses TRBV28 and TRBJ1-2, with no clear D. The CDR3 spans 11 residues. Germline loops: CDR1 MDHEN, CDR2 SYDVKM. Trimming removed 4 bases from V and 7 bases from J, with 7 bases in between.

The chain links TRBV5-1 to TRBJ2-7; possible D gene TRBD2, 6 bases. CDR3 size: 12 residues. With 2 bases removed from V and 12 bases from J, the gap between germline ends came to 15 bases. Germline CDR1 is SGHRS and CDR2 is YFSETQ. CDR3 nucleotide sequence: TGCGCCAGCAGCTTAGACGGGGGTCGGGCGTACTTC. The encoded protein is CASSLDGGRAYF.

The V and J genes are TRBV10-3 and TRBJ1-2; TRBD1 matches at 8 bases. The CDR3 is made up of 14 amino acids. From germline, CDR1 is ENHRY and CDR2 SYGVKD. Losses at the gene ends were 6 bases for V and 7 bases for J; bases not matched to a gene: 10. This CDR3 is CAIRSTGDPAGYTF. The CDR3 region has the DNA TGTGCCATCAGATCGACAGGGGATCCCGCTGGCTACACCTTC.

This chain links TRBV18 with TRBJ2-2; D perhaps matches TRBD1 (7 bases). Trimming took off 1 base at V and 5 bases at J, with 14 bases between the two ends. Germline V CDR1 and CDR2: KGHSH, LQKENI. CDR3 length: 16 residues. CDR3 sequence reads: CASSPQEGALTGELFF. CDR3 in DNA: TGTGCCAGCTCACCACAGGAGGGGGCTCTTACCGGGGAGCTGTTTTTT.

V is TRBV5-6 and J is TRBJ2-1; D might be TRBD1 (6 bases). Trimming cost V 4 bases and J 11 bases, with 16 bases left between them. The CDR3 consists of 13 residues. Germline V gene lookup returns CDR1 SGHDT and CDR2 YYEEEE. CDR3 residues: CASSAGPGDKQFF. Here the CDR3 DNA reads TGTGCCAGCAGCGCGGGCCCAGGGGATAAGCAGTTCTTC. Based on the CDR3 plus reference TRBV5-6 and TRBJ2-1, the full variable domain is DAGVTQSPTHLIKTRGQQVTLRCSPKSGHDTVSWYQQALGQGPQFIFQYYEEEERQRGNFPDRFSGHQFPNYSSELNVNALLLGDSALYLCASSAGPGDKQFFGPGTRLTVL.

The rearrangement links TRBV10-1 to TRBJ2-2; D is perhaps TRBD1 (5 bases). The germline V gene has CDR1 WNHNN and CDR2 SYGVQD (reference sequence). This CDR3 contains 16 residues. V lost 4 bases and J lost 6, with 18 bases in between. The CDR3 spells CASSVFGRDGAGELFF. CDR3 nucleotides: TGCGCCAGCAGTGTTTTTGGCAGGGATGGCGCCGGGGAGCTGTTTTTT.

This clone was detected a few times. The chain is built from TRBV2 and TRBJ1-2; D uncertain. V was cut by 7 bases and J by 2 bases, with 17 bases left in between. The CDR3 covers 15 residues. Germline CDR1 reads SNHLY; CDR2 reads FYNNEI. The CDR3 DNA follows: TGTGCCAGCACCAAGGATTGGGGTGGAAACTATGGCTACACCTTC. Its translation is CASTKDWGGNYGYTF.

The CDR3 nucleotides are TGTGCCAGTAAAAGCGGGGGGGCCATCCCCGGGGAGCTGTTTTTT. Its protein product is CASKSGGAIPGELFF. The rearrangement uses TRBV19 and TRBJ2-2, with TRBD2 identical over 10 bases. In germline, CDR1 is LNHDA, CDR2 SQIVND (reference sequence). Losses at the gene ends were 7 bases for V and 6 bases for J; bases not matched to a gene: 8. The CDR3 covers 15 residues.

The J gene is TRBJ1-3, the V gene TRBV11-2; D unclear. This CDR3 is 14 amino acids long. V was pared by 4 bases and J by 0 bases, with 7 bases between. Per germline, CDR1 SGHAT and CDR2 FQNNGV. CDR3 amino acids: CASSSRLSGNTIYF. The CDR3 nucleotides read TGTGCCAGCAGCTCGCGACTCTCTGGAAACACCATATATTTT.

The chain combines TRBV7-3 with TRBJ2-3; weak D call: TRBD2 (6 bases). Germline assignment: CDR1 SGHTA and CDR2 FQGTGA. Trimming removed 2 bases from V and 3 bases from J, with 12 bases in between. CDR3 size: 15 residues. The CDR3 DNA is TGTGCCAGCAGCTTATCGGCGGGGAGGACAGATACGCAGTATTTT. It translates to CASSLSAGRTDTQYF.